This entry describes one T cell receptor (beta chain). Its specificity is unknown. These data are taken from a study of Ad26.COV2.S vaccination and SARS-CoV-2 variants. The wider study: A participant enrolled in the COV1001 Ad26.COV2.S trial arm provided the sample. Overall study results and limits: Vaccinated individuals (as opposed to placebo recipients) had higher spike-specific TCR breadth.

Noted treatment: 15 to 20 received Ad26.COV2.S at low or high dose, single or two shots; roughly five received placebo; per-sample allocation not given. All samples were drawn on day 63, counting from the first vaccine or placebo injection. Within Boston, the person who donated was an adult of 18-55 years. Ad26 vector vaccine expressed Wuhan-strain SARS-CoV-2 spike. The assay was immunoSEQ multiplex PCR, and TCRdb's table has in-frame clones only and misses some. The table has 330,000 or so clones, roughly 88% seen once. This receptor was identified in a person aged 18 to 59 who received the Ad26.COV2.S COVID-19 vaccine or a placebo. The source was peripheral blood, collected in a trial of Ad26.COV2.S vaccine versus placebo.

The CDR3, as DNA: TGTGCCAGCAGCCCTAGGGGGGAGGTCTACAATGAGCAGTTCTTC. Protein: CASSPRGEVYNEQFF. The chain links TRBV11-3 to TRBJ2-1; D could derive from TRBD1 or TRBD2 (6 bases each). The CDR3 covers 15 residues. Per germline, CDR1 SGHNT and CDR2 YENEEA. Trimming took off 5 bases at V and 3 bases at J, with 14 bases between the two ends.